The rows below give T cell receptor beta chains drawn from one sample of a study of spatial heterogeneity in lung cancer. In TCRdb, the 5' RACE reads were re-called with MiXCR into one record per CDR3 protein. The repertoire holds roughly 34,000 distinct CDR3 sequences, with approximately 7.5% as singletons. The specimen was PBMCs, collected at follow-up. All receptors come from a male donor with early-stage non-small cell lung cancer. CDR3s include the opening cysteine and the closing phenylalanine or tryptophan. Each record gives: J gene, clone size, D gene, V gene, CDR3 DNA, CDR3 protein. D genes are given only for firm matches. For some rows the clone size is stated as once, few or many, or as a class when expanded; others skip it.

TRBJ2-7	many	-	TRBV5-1	TGCGCCAGCAGCTTGGCCTTAGGGGCCTACGAGCAGTACTTC	CASSLALGAYEQYF
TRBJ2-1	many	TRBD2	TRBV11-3	TGTGCCAGCAGCCTTGGGTTCGGACTAGCGGTCGAGGAGCAGTTCTTC	CASSLGFGLAVEEQFF
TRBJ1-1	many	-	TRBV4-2	TGTGCCAGCAGCCAAGGGGGACAGAACACTGAAGCTTTCTTT	CASSQGGQNTEAFF
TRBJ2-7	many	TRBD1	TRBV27	TGTGCCAGCAGTTTATACGGGACAGTCTACGAGCAGTACTTC	CASSLYGTVYEQYF
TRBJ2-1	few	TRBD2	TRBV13	TGTGCCAGCAGCCAGGCAGGGTATTCCGGGGGGACTACCTACAATGAGCAGTTCTTC	CASSQAGYSGGTTYNEQFF
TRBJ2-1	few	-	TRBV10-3	TGTGCCATCAGGGCCGGCTCCTACAATGAGCAGTTCTTC	CAIRAGSYNEQFF
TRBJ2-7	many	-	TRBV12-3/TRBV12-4	TGTGCCAGCAGTTGGAGCAGTTACTACGAGCAGTACTTC	CASSWSSYYEQYF
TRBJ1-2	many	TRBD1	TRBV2	TGTGCCAGCAGTGAGGACAGGAACCCCTATGGCTACACCTTC	CASSEDRNPYGYTF
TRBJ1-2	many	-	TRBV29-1	TGCAGCGTTGTTGGTGAGGGCTTTAACTATGGCTACACCTTC	CSVVGEGFNYGYTF
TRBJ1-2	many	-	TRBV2	TGTGCCAGCTCGACAGGATCTAACTATGGCTACACCTTC	CASSTGSNYGYTF
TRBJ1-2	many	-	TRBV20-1	TGCAGTGCTAGAGATTTTGGTGCTAACTATGGCTACACCTTC	CSARDFGANYGYTF
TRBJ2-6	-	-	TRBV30	TGTGCCTGGAGTGTCGACAGGCTCAGCTCTGGGGCCAACGTCCTGACTTTC	CAWSVDRLSSGANVLTF
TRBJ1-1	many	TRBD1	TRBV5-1	TGCGCCAGCAGCTTGGGGCTAGGGGGCAGCTCCTCTGAGCCTGAAGCTTTCTTT	CASSLGLGGSSSEPEAFF
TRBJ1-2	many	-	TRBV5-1	TGCGCCAGCAGCTTCGAGACAGCCTATGGCTACACCTTC	CASSFETAYGYTF
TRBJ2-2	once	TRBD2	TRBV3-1	TGTGCCAGCAGCCAAGATCGGTCCAGCGGGGAGGGAACCGGGGAGCTGTTTTTT	CASSQDRSSGEGTGELFF
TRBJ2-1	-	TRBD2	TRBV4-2	TGTGCCAGCAGCCCCGGGACTAGTTTCACCGATGAGCAGTTCTTC	CASSPGTSFTDEQFF
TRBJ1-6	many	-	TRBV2	TGTGCCAGCAGTGAAGCTGAGGTCGGATTTCCATCCTATAATTCACCCCTCCACTTT	CASSEAEVGFPSYNSPLHF
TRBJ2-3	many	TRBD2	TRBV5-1	TGCGCCAGCAGTTTCTCTAGCGGGGGGGATCTTAGCACAGATACGCAGTATTTT	CASSFSSGGDLSTDTQYF
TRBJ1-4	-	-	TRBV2	TGTGCCAGCAGACTTTTGACAGCCGAAAAACTGTTTTTT	CASRLLTAEKLFF
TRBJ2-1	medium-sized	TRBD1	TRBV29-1	TGCAGGACCGGGACAGCATCCTACAATGAGCAGTTCTTC	CRTGTASYNEQFF
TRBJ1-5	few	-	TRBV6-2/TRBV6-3	TGTGCCAGCAGACCTCGGGGGCGCGGCAATCAGCCCCAGCATTTT	CASRPRGRGNQPQHF
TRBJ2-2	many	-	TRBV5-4	TGTGCCAGCAGCTCTCAGGGAAGGGGCACCGGGGAGCTGTTTTTT	CASSSQGRGTGELFF
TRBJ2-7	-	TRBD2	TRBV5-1	TGCGCCAGCAGGCCGGGACTAGCGACATCCTACGAGCAGTACTTC	CASRPGLATSYEQYF
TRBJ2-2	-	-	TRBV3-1	TGTGCCAGCAGCCAAGAAGGCACCGGGGAGCTGTTTTTT	CASSQEGTGELFF
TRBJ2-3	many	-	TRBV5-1	TGCGCCAGCAGCTTGGGGGTCACTAGCACAGATACGCAGTATTTT	CASSLGVTSTDTQYF
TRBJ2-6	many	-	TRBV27	TGTGCCAGCAGTTCTGGGGCCAACGTCCTGACTTTC	CASSSGANVLTF
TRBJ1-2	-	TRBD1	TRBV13	TGTGCCAGCAGCTTAAGTTCAGGGGGCCCTTTACTTGGCTACACCTTC	CASSLSSGGPLLGYTF
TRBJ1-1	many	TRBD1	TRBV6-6	TGTGCCAGTTGGGACAGGGATAGCACTGAAGCTTTCTTT	CASWDRDSTEAFF
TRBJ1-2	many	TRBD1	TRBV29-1	TGCAGCGTGAGCGACAGGGGACTAGCTAACTATGGCTACACCTTC	CSVSDRGLANYGYTF
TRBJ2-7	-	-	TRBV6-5	TGTGCCAGCACCCCGGGACGGGCTGACTTC	CASTPGRADF
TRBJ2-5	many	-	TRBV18	TGTGCCAGCTCTGCCGTTAAGGACCTAAGTCGGGAGACCCAGTACTTC	CASSAVKDLSRETQYF
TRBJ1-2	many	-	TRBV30	TGTGCCTGGAGTTCGACCGGACAGGGCTACACCTTC	CAWSSTGQGYTF
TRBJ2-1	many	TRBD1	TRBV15	TGTGCCACCAGCAGAGGAGGGGGCAGGGCTAATGAGCAGTTCTTC	CATSRGGGRANEQFF
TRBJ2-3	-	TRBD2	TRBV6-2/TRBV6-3	TGTGCCAGCAGTTCCGCGGCACTAGCGGGGGGGCCCACAGATACGCAGTATTTT	CASSSAALAGGPTDTQYF
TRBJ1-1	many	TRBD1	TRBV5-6	TGTGCCAGCAGCGCGACAGGGGGATCGGCTTTCTTT	CASSATGGSAFF
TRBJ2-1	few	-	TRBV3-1	TGTGCCAGCAGCCTCCCCCCCCGGTATGAGCAGTTCTTC	CASSLPPRYEQFF
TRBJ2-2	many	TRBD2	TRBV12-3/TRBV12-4	TGTGCCAGCAGTCCAACTAGCGGCAAAGGTGTTAGCACCGGGGAGCTGTTTTTT	CASSPTSGKGVSTGELFF
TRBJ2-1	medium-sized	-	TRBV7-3	TGTGCCAGCAGTTCCGGACAGGAGGGAGAGCAGTTCTTC	CASSSGQEGEQFF
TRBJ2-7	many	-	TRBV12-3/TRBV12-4	TGTGCCAGCAGTTTTTCCGGGGTGGACGAGCAGTACTTC	CASSFSGVDEQYF
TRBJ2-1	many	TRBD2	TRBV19	TGTGCCAGTAGTACGAGCGGGGCCAATGAGCAGTTCTTC	CASSTSGANEQFF
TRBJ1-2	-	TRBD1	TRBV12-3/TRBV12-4	TGTGCCAGCAGCGCCGGGACAGGGGTCTATGGCTACACCTTC	CASSAGTGVYGYTF
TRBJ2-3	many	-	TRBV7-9	TGTGCCAGCAGCCCTGTCATGTCCGGAGACCATACGCAGTATTTT	CASSPVMSGDHTQYF
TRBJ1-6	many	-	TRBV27	TGTGCCAGCAGTTTATCCCCCCCGGGGAGTGATAATTCACCCCTCCACTTT	CASSLSPPGSDNSPLHF
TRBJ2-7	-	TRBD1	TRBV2	TGTGCCAGCAGTGACGGGACAGGGGGCAACTACGAGCAGTACTTC	CASSDGTGGNYEQYF
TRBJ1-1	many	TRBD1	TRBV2	TGTGCCAGCAGGTCCGGGACAGGAAGTCTAAAGAACACTGAAGCTTTCTTT	CASRSGTGSLKNTEAFF
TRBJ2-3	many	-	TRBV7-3	TGTGCCAGCAAAGTTGGGGCGAGTAGCACAGATACGCAGTATTTT	CASKVGASSTDTQYF
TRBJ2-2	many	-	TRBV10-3	TGTGCCATAAGAACCCCGCGGGGCCCCGGGGAGCTGTTTTTT	CAIRTPRGPGELFF
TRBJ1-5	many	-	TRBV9	TGTGCCAGCAGCGCCCAACTAAATCAGCCCCAGCATTTT	CASSAQLNQPQHF
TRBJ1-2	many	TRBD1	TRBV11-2	TGTGCCAGCAGCCCAGAGGGACAGGGGGCGCGTGGCTACACCTTC	CASSPEGQGARGYTF
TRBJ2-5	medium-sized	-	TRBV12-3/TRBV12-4	TGTGCCAGCAGTCTAGCGAACCAAGAGACCCAGTACTTC	CASSLANQETQYF
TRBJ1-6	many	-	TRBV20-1	TGCAGTGCTAGAGAGGTAAAGCAGGCCGGTAATTCACCCCTCCACTTT	CSAREVKQAGNSPLHF
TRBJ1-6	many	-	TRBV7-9	TGTGCCAGCAGCTTAGAAGGAGGGACAAGAAGGAATTCACCCCTCCACTTT	CASSLEGGTRRNSPLHF
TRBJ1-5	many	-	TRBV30	TGTGCCTGGAGTGTACTCATGAATCAGCCCCAGCATTTT	CAWSVLMNQPQHF
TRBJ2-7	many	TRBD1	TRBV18	TGTGCCAGCTCACTAAGTGCGGACAGGGGCCCCTACGAGCAGTACTTC	CASSLSADRGPYEQYF
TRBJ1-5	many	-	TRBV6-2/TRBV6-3	TGTGCCAGCAGTTACCAGGGATCTCAGCCCCAGCATTTT	CASSYQGSQPQHF